The 9 T cell receptor beta chains given below trace back to one sample, sequenced in a study of cytomegalovirus exposure and HLA in healthy donors. It was with 60 Vbeta and 13 Jbeta primers that the PCR ran. Clones were sequenced by immunoSEQ multiplex PCR, and TCRdb holds only the in-frame ones, with some missing. This sample has more than 200,000 clones, with approximately 79% found just once. Sample: PBMCs. These receptors came from a male donor in good health and CMV-seronegative.

V gene TRBV5-1 combines with J gene TRBJ1-2; tentatively, D is TRBD1 (6 bases). The CDR3 is 13 amino acids. The V end was cut by 4 bases, the J end by 5 bases, with 12 bases between. Germline lookup yields CDR1 SGHRS and CDR2 YFSETQ. The CDR3: CASSTRQEYGYTF. For the CDR3, the DNA is TGCGCCAGCAGCACCCGACAGGAATATGGCTACACCTTC.

The chain carries TRBV5-1 and TRBJ2-1, with a tentative D call TRBD2 (6 bases). V lost 1 base and J lost 5, with 13 bases in between. The germline CDR1 and CDR2 sequences are SGHRS and YFSETQ. The CDR3 sequence is 15 residues long. CDR3 amino acids: CASSLSLGGDNEQFF. CDR3 DNA sequence: TGCGCCAGCAGCTTGTCCCTCGGGGGAGACAATGAGCAGTTCTTC.

The chain uses TRBV5-6 and TRBJ1-1; unclear D gene. V was trimmed by 4 bases and J by 0 bases, leaving 7 bases between them. CDR3 length: 13 amino acids. Per the germline V gene, CDR1 is SGHDT and CDR2 is YYEEEE. The chain's CDR3 is CASSEGMNTEAFF. DNA of the CDR3: TGTGCCAGCAGCGAGGGTATGAACACTGAAGCTTTCTTT.

The chain uses TRBV6-5 and TRBJ2-5, with D perhaps TRBD2 (6 bases). The CDR3 extends over 12 amino acids. The V gene's germline CDR1 is MNHEY and CDR2 SVGAGI. The V gene lost 6 bases and the J gene lost 7 bases, with 12 bases spanning the gap. The CDR3, as DNA: TGTGCCAGCAGCCCAATCGGGGGGACCCAGTACTTC. Translated, it gives CASSPIGGTQYF.

This clone has a single count. CDR3 in amino acids: CASSSLEGAPYIQYF. The DNA of the CDR3 is TGTGCCAGCAGCTCGCTCGAGGGGGCCCCTTACATTCAGTACTTC. This chain uses TRBV11-2 with TRBJ2-4; TRBD1 agrees at 7 bases. V lost 4 bases and J lost 8; bases outside the gene matches: 11. From germline, CDR1 is SGHAT and CDR2 FQNNGV. This CDR3 is 15 amino acids long. The full variable domain, in which reference TRBV11-2 and TRBJ2-4 provide the parts outside the CDR3, is EAGVAQSPRYKIIEKRQSVAFWCNPISGHATLYWYQQILGQGPKLLIQFQNNGVVDDSQLPKDRFSAERLKGVDSTLKIQPAKLEDSAVYLCASSSLEGAPYIQYFGAGTRLSVL.

The chain combines TRBV7-3 with TRBJ2-3, with D perhaps TRBD1 (5 bases). Trimming pared 3 bases from V and 4 bases from J, leaving 14 bases between. Germline V gives CDR1 SGHTA, CDR2 FQGTGA. CDR3 length: 15 residues. The CDR3 DNA sequence: TGTGCCAGCAGCTTTAGGATGGGGCTTCCAGATACGCAGTATTTT. Its protein product is CASSFRMGLPDTQYF.

The rearrangement links TRBV27 to TRBJ2-1; 14 bases are a match to TRBD2. This CDR3 contains 17 residues. The J segment lost 8 bases and the V segment lost 6 bases, leaving 12 bases of the junction unmatched. Germline assignment: CDR1 MNHEY and CDR2 SMNVEV (reference sequence). CDR3 region: CASRLADGTSGSYEQFF. The CDR3 nucleotides are TGTGCCAGCAGGCTAGCGGACGGGACTAGCGGGAGTTATGAGCAGTTCTTC.

The chain employs TRBV15 and TRBJ1-1; D is possibly TRBD1 (6 bases). V was pared by 8 bases and J by 5 bases, with 15 bases between. The germline gives CDR1 LNHNV, CDR2 YYDKDF (reference sequence). The CDR3 spans 13 residues. In DNA form, the CDR3 reads TGTGCCACCCACGTAGGGGGAAGGACTGAAGCTTTCTTT. Residues: CATHVGGRTEAFF.

This sequence joins TRBV7-6 and TRBJ1-3; D gene unclear. V lost 0 bases and J lost 0, with 6 bases in between. CDR1 and CDR2 from the germline V gene are SGHVS and FNYEAQ. The CDR3 covers 15 residues. CDR3 amino acids: CASSLAESSGNTIYF. The CDR3 region has the DNA TGTGCCAGCAGCTTAGCCGAGAGCTCTGGAAACACCATATATTTT.